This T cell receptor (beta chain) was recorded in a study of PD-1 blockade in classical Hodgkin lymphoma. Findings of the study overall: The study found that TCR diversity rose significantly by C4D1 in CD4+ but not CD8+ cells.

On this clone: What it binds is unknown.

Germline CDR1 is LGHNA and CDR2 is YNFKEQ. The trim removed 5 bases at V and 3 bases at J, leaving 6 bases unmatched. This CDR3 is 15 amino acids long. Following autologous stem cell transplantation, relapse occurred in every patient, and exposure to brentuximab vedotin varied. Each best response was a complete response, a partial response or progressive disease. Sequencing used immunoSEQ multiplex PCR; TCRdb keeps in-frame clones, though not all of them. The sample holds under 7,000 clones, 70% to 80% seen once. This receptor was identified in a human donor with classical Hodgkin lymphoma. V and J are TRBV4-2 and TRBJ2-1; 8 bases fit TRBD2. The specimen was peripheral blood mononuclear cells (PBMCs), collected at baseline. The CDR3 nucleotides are TGTGCCAGCAGCTTGTCACTAGCGGACTACAATGAGCAGTTCTTC. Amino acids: CASSLSLADYNEQFF.